The source of this TCR beta chain is a study of blood T cell repertoires in COVID-19. Symptom resolution, clearance, or two negative PCRs marked the recovered donors of Cohort 3. Sequencing was performed with immunoSEQ multiplex PCR; in TCRdb, only in-frame clones are kept and a portion is missing. The table records roughly 180,000 clones, approximately 87% of them present only once. Looked up from germline, CDR1 is LNHDA and CDR2 is SQIVND (reference sequence). The CDR3 covers 16 residues. V dropped 6 bases and J dropped 2 bases, with 17 bases sitting between them. Sequencing was carried out using PBMCs or T cells enriched from blood (not recorded which). This TCR was recovered from a woman aged 50 to 65 who had recovered from COVID-19. The chain uses TRBV19 and TRBJ1-5; perhaps TRBD1 as D (5 bases). The CDR3 bases are TGTGCCAGTAGCGCCATACGGCAGGGCGGCAATCAGCCCCAGCATTTT. Translated, it gives CASSAIRQGGNQPQHF.